The count of the clone carrying this T cell receptor (beta chain) is one. These data are taken from a study of blood T cell repertoires in COVID-19. Looking at the study overall: The study drew acute and convalescent COVID-19 samples from the United States, Italy and Spain. Sources were T cells, B-cell-depleted T cells, or PBMCs; the material itself was cDNA or gDNA.

The authors' processing: Estimated nucleated cell counts came from reference gene primer amplification. Sequencing used immunoSEQ multiplex PCR; TCRdb keeps in-frame clones, though not all of them. V, J and clone size are taken as reported in that table, and D and trimming were inferred from the DNA itself. The sample carries 10,000 to 15,000 clones, approximately 80% recorded once. The CDR3 spans 19 residues. Trimming removed 6 bases from V and 3 bases from J; junction bases left unmatched: 12. The V gene's germline CDR1 is SEHNR and CDR2 FQNEAQ (reference sequence). This receptor was obtained from a human donor in a cohort sampled during active COVID-19. Sequenced material: peripheral blood. The chain couples TRBV7-9 to TRBJ2-6; 12 positions agree with TRBD2. CDR3 residues: CASSDPPSGGAGGANVLTF. CDR3 nucleotide sequence: TGTGCCAGCAGTGATCCCCCTAGCGGGGGGGCCGGTGGGGCCAACGTCCTGACTTTC.